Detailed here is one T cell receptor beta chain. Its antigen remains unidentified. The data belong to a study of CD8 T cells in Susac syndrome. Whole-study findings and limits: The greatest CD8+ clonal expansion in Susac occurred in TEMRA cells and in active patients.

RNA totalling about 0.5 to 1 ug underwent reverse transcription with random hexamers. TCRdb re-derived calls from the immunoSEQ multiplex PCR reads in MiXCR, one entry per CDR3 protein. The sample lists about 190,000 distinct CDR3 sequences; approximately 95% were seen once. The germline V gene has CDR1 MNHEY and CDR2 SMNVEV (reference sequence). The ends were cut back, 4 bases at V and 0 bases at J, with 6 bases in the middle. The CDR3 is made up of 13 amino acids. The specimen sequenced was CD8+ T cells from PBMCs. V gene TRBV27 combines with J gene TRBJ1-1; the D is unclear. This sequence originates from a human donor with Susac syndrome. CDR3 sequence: CASSWALNTEAFF. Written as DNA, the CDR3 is TGTGCCAGCAGTTGGGCGCTGAACACTGAAGCTTTCTTT.